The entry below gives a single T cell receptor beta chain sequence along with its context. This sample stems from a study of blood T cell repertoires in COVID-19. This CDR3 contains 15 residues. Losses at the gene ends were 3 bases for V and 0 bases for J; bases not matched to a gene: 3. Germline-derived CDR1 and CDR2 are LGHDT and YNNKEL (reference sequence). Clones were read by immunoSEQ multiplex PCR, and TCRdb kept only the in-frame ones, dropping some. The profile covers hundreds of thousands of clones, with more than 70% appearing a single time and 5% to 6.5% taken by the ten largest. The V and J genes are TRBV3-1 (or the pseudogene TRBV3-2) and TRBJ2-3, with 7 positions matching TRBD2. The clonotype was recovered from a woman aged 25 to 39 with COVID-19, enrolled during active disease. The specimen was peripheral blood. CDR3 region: CASSQGTTSTDTQYF. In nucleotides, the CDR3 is TGTGCCAGCAGCCAGGGGACTACTAGCACAGATACGCAGTATTTT.